What follows are 20 T cell receptor beta chains derived from one specimen sequenced in a study of cytomegalovirus exposure and HLA in healthy donors. Primers: 60 Vbeta forward and 13 Jbeta reverse. Measured with immunoSEQ multiplex PCR; TCRdb has only the in-frame clones, and not every one. The sample yields 130,000 or so clones, roughly three quarters seen once. The material sequenced was PBMCs. Receptors originate from a woman aged 18 to 35 in good health and CMV-seronegative.

J is TRBJ2-1 and V is TRBV5-4, with D maybe TRBD1 (6 bases). Germline CDR1 is SGHNT and CDR2 is YYREEE (reference sequence). The germline V and J ends were trimmed by 3 bases and 6 bases, with 10 bases remaining between them. The CDR3 consists of 13 residues. CDR3 sequence reads: CASSSGQLNEQFF. The CDR3 DNA sequence: TGTGCCAGCAGCTCGGGACAACTCAATGAGCAGTTCTTC.

In its sample, this clone was seen a few times. The chain employs TRBV7-2 and TRBJ2-7; TRBD2 aligns across 15 bases. This CDR3 is 15 amino acids long. Germline CDR1 and CDR2: SGHTA and FQGNSA. The V gene end was trimmed by 4 bases and the J gene end by 6 bases; junction bases not matched to a gene: 4. Here the CDR3 reads CASSWTSGRVSEQYF. As DNA, the CDR3 is TGTGCCAGCAGCTGGACTAGCGGGAGGGTCTCCGAGCAGTACTTC.

Only a few counts were recorded for this clone. The chain's CDR3 is CASSLQGARSYEQYF. The CDR3 nucleotides are TGTGCCAGCAGTTTACAGGGGGCGCGGTCCTACGAGCAGTACTTC. The V and J genes are TRBV7-9 and TRBJ2-7, with 9 nucleotides matching TRBD1. The CDR3 runs to 15 residues. Germline values: CDR1 SEHNR, CDR2 FQNEAQ (reference sequence). The trim removed 6 bases at V and 1 base at J, leaving 7 bases unmatched.

V is TRBV6-1 and J is TRBJ1-2; D is uncertain. Germline lookup yields CDR1 MNHNS and CDR2 SASEGT. V was trimmed by 5 bases and J by 6 bases, leaving 16 bases between them. The CDR3 is 14 amino acids. The CDR3 region is CASSHSREEHGYTF. CDR3 coding DNA: TGTGCCAGCAGTCACTCCCGAGAGGAGCATGGCTACACCTTC.

This chain uses TRBV30 with TRBJ2-3; perhaps TRBD1 as D (5 bases). Germline values: CDR1 GTSNPN, CDR2 SVGIG (reference sequence). This CDR3 has 12 residues. Deletions cut 7 bases from V and 2 bases from J, with 10 bases between. In DNA, the CDR3 is TGTGCCTTGACAGAGTCCACAGATACGCAGTATTTT. Its translation: CALTESTDTQYF.

This chain connects TRBV5-6 to TRBJ2-2, with 8 bases that match TRBD2. The germline CDR1 and CDR2 sequences are SGHDT and YYEEEE. The CDR3 consists of 15 residues. Trimming removed 5 bases from V and 6 bases from J; junction bases left unmatched: 9. CDR3 sequence (DNA): TGTGCCAGCAGACCCGCCCCGGGAGGGTCCGGGGAGCTGTTTTTT. Protein product: CASRPAPGGSGELFF. Using reference TRBV5-6 and TRBJ2-2 for the parts outside the CDR3, the full variable domain is DAGVTQSPTHLIKTRGQQVTLRCSPKSGHDTVSWYQQALGQGPQFIFQYYEEEERQRGNFPDRFSGHQFPNYSSELNVNALLLGDSALYLCASRPAPGGSGELFFGEGSRLTVL.

The chain links TRBV15 to TRBJ2-5; 7 nucleotides line up with TRBD2. V gave up 4 bases and J gave up 0 bases; unmatched junction bases: 5. Germline V gives CDR1 LNHNV, CDR2 YYDKDF (reference sequence). This CDR3 is built from 15 residues. Written as DNA, the CDR3 is TGTGCCACCAGCACCCTTGGGGGGGACCAAGAGACCCAGTACTTC. It codes for CATSTLGGDQETQYF.

This clone was counted a few times. The genes are TRBV6-4 and TRBJ2-1; 14 positions agree with TRBD2. The J segment lost 8 bases and the V segment lost 8 bases, leaving 2 bases of the junction unmatched. CDR1 and CDR2 (germline): MRHNA, SNTAGT. The CDR3 contains 13 residues. CDR3 sequence reads: CASATSGRDEQFF. For the CDR3, the DNA is TGTGCCAGCGCGACTAGCGGGAGGGATGAGCAGTTCTTC.

The rearrangement links TRBV7-2 to TRBJ2-7; D not resolved. Germline CDR1 SGHTA, CDR2 FQGNSA. This CDR3 comprises 13 residues. Between the trimmed V and J ends, which lost 9 bases and 0 bases, there was a span of 12 bases. The CDR3 bases are TGTGCCAGTACATTGGGCGACTCCTACGAGCAGTACTTC. Protein: CASTLGDSYEQYF. The full variable domain, with the rest looked up from reference TRBV7-2 and TRBJ2-7, is GAGVSQSPSNKVTEKGKDVELRCDPISGHTALYWYRQSLGQGLEFLIYFQGNSAPDKSGLPSDRFSAERTGGSVSTLTIQRTQQEDSAVYLCASTLGDSYEQYFGPGTRLTVT.

The gene calls are TRBV25-1 and TRBJ1-2, with D possibly TRBD1 on 6 matching bases. The CDR3 length is 12 residues. Germline loops: CDR1 MGHDK, CDR2 SYGVNS. With 4 bases removed from V and 6 bases from J, the gap between germline ends came to 9 bases. The chain's CDR3 is CASSGQEHGYTF. The CDR3 DNA sequence: TGTGCCAGCAGTGGACAGGAGCATGGCTACACCTTC.

This clone has only a few counts. This rearrangement joins TRBV19 to TRBJ2-6; no firm D call. V was cut by 5 bases and J by 8 bases, with 7 bases left in between. CDR1 LNHDA and CDR2 SQIVND come from the germline V gene (reference sequence). The CDR3 covers 12 residues. For the CDR3, the DNA is TGTGCCAGTAGTTCCCACACCAACGTCCTGACTTTC. Protein: CASSSHTNVLTF.

The chain links TRBV10-3 to TRBJ2-3; perhaps TRBD1 as D (6 bases). Trimming removed 9 bases at V and 3 bases at J, with 10 bases between. Germline CDR1 is ENHRY and CDR2 is SYGVKD. The CDR3 length is 12 residues. The CDR3 DNA is TGTGCCATTAGGACAGCTACAGATACGCAGTATTTT. It translates to CAIRTATDTQYF.

J is TRBJ2-7 and V is TRBV18; 7 bases line up with TRBD1. The CDR3 runs 13 residues. From germline, CDR1 is KGHSH and CDR2 LQKENI. The V and J ends lost 4 bases and 0 bases, in that order; junction bases with no gene match: 0. CDR3 sequence: CASSQGASYEQYF. Written as DNA, the CDR3 is TGTGCCAGCTCACAGGGGGCCTCCTACGAGCAGTACTTC.

This chain joins TRBV19 and TRBJ2-7, with 11 bases aligning to TRBD1. The trim removed 4 bases at V and 4 bases at J, leaving 3 bases unmatched. This CDR3 is 14 amino acids long. Germline-derived CDR1 and CDR2 are LNHDA and SQIVND (reference sequence). CDR3 residues: CASSTGQGAYEQYF. Here the CDR3 DNA reads TGTGCCAGTAGTACTGGACAGGGGGCTTACGAGCAGTACTTC.

V and J are TRBV5-1 and TRBJ2-7, with TRBD1 identical over 8 bases. Germline V gene lookup returns CDR1 SGHRS and CDR2 YFSETQ. V was pared by 4 bases and J by 3 bases, with 9 bases of the junction left unmatched. The CDR3 contains 15 residues. CDR3 nucleotide sequence: TGCGCCAGCAGCCGGAGTGGGGACAGGAGCTACGAGCAGTACTTC. It translates to CASSRSGDRSYEQYF. Using reference TRBV5-1 and TRBJ2-7 for the parts outside the CDR3, the full variable domain is KAGVTQTPRYLIKTRGQQVTLSCSPISGHRSVSWYQQTPGQGLQFLFEYFSETQRNKGNFPGRFSGRQFSNSRSEMNVSTLELGDSALYLCASSRSGDRSYEQYFGPGTRLTVT.

This clone has a single count. This chain uses TRBV2 with TRBJ1-3; D gene ambiguous. Germline CDR1 SNHLY, CDR2 FYNNEI. The CDR3 length is 15 residues. V lost 5 bases, J lost 1 base, and 12 bases lay in between. The CDR3 nucleotides read TGTGCCAGCAGTTTAGAGGGATTGTCTGGAAACACCATATATTTT. This encodes CASSLEGLSGNTIYF.

The chain carries TRBV18 and TRBJ2-1; 7 bases agree with TRBD2. This CDR3 comprises 17 residues. Germline assignment: CDR1 KGHSH and CDR2 LQKENI. After removal of 6 bases from V and 9 bases from J, the junction contained 20 bases not matched to a gene. The CDR3 loop reads CASSSTIAGGSGTEQFF. DNA of the CDR3: TGTGCCAGCTCGTCCACTATAGCGGGCGGGAGTGGTACTGAGCAGTTCTTC.

The J gene is TRBJ2-5, the V gene TRBV5-4, with 8 positions matching TRBD1. The CDR3 has 15 residues. Germline values: CDR1 SGHNT, CDR2 YYREEE (reference sequence). V lost 0 bases, J lost 2 bases, and 3 bases stayed unmatched. CDR3 sequence reads: CASSLDRGSQETQYF. In DNA form, the CDR3 reads TGTGCCAGCAGCTTGGACAGGGGGTCACAAGAGACCCAGTACTTC. Together with reference TRBV5-4 and TRBJ2-5, the CDR3 gives the full variable domain: ETGVTQSPTHLIKTRGQQVTLRCSSQSGHNTVSWYQQALGQGPQFIFQYYREEENGRGNFPPRFSGLQFPNYSSELNVNALELDDSALYLCASSLDRGSQETQYFGPGTRLLVL.

This chain links TRBV5-1 with TRBJ2-7; tentative D call: TRBD1 (6 bases). The CDR3 contains 16 residues. The germline V gene encodes CDR1 SGHRS and CDR2 YFSETQ. V lost 3 bases to trimming and J lost 6 bases, with 22 bases between them. The CDR3 DNA reads TGCGCCAGCAGCTCTGGGCTGGACAGACCTGTCAGCGAGCAGTACTTC. It translates to CASSSGLDRPVSEQYF.

V gene TRBV7-8 combines with J gene TRBJ2-3; 8 nucleotides agree with TRBD2. J was trimmed by 4 bases and V by 2 bases; bases with no gene match: 14. This CDR3 spans 18 amino acids. Germline CDR1 is SGHVS and CDR2 is FQNEAQ. The CDR3 nucleotides read TGTGCCAGCAGCTTAATTTTGGCGGGAGGACGTCGGGCAGATACGCAGTATTTT. It is translated as CASSLILAGGRRADTQYF.